This T cell receptor beta chain is from a study of blood T cell repertoires in COVID-19. Study overall: Sample material is recorded as cDNA or gDNA derived from T cells, B-cell-depleted T cells, or PBMCs.

As processed by the authors: Counts of nucleated cells, estimated from reference gene primer amplification, were obtained. Generated by immunoSEQ multiplex PCR, the TCRdb table keeps only in-frame clones and is missing some. The V and J calls and the clone size are those of that table, but D and trimming were determined from the DNA. The sample holds tens of thousands of clones, 70% to 90% seen once. This CDR3 is 13 amino acids long. Germline V gives CDR1 KGHSH, CDR2 LQKENI. With 1 base removed from V and 4 bases from J, the gap between germline ends came to 5 bases. The rearrangement links TRBV18 to TRBJ2-1; D remains ambiguous. This clonotype was sampled from a human donor in a cohort sampled during active COVID-19. The specimen was peripheral blood. The CDR3 DNA sequence: TGTGCCAGCTCACCACTTCTTTACAATGAGCAGTTCTTC. This sequence encodes CASSPLLYNEQFF.